The clone carrying this T cell receptor (beta chain) was counted a few times. Antigen unknown. The sample comes from a study of T cells in localized non-small cell lung cancer. Notes on the study in general: Since sequencing was restricted to only one region of the tumor, intratumor heterogeneity remains a possibility. Appearing in adjacent lung were a median roughly 60 of the top 100 tumor clones. Uninvolved adjacent lung, not tumor, had the highest T cell clonality. An association was observed between higher blood T cell density and longer overall survival.

V shed 5 bases, J shed 4 bases, and the junction held 8 bases outside the gene matches. The CDR3 is made up of 15 amino acids. Germline assignment: CDR1 LNHDA and CDR2 SQIVND (reference sequence). Produced via immunoSEQ multiplex PCR; TCRdb's table is partial and in-frame only. The sample carries some 10,000 clones, around 47% recorded once. The input for sequencing was lymph node tissue, taken before any cancer treatment. The clonotype was recovered from a woman aged 40-75 years with stage II squamous cell lung carcinoma. V and J are TRBV19 and TRBJ1-5; 7 bases agree with TRBD1. DNA for the CDR3: TGTGCCAGTAGTGGAGACAGGGCCTTTAATCAGCCCCAGCATTTT. Translating it yields CASSGDRAFNQPQHF.